This TCR beta chain was identified during a study of T cells in Graves' hyperthyroidism and ophthalmopathy. Study-wide findings and caveats: In the analysis, a 13 V-J model separated ophthalmopathy from stable hyperthyroidism.

Uncontrolled infection, other autoimmune disease, pregnancy or lactation barred patients from enrollment. With 4 bases clipped from V and 5 bases from J, the junction kept 3 bases outside the gene matches. Looked up from germline, CDR1 is SGHTA and CDR2 is FQGNSA. The CDR3 extends over 14 amino acids. RNA transcripts served as the template for amplifying TCR beta CDR3 regions. The HTBI primer set served for first-round RT-PCR of the TCR CDR3. TCRdb itself ran the multiplex PCR reads through MiXCR, one entry per CDR3 protein. The repertoire has 45,000 to 55,000 distinct CDR3 sequences, 54% of them found once; the top ten carry approximately 30%. This clonotype was detected ten times or more. The antigen remains unidentified.

This clonotype was sampled from a man younger than 35 with Graves' hyperthyroidism. The sequenced sample consisted of peripheral blood or thyroid tissue (not recorded which). The chain couples TRBV7-2 to TRBJ2-5; 11 bases map to TRBD2. The CDR3 spells CASSSTSGAETQYF. Written as DNA, the CDR3 is TGTGCCAGCAGCTCGACTAGCGGGGCGGAGACCCAGTACTTC.